These 21 T cell receptor beta chains were sequenced from one sample in a study of cytotoxic CD8 clonotypes in ibrutinib-treated CLL. Clones were read by immunoSEQ multiplex PCR, and TCRdb kept only the in-frame ones, dropping some. The data hold a few hundred thousand clones, with more than 65% observed a single time. Material: PBMCs, obtained before ibrutinib treatment. These receptors all come from a human donor with chronic lymphocytic leukemia.

This clone is a singleton in its sample. V is TRBV29-1 and J is TRBJ1-2; no clear D. Trimming stripped 0 bases from V and 0 bases from J, with 14 bases between. The CDR3 sequence is 16 residues long. The V gene's germline CDR1 is SQVTM and CDR2 ANQGSEA. CDR3 sequence (DNA): TGCAGCGTTGAAGATCGGAGAGGAGGTCCTAACTATGGCTACACCTTC. Its translation is CSVEDRRGGPNYGYTF. Filled out from reference TRBV29-1 and TRBJ1-2, the complete variable domain reads SAVISQKPSRDICQRGTSLTIQCQVDSQVTMMFWYRQQPGQSLTLIATANQGSEATYESGFVIDKFPISRPNLTFSTLTVSNMSPEDSSIYLCSVEDRRGGPNYGYTFGSGTRLTVV.

This chain links TRBV4-3 with TRBJ1-3, with D possibly matching TRBD1 (5 bases). V was trimmed by 5 bases and J by 3 bases, leaving 14 bases between them. Germline CDR1 and CDR2: LGHNA and YSLEER. The CDR3 is 15 amino acids. For the CDR3, the DNA is TGCGCCAGCAGCGCCAGGGTTATTTTTGGAAACACCATATATTTT. Translated: CASSARVIFGNTIYF.

This clone was observed a handful of times. V gene TRBV6-5 combines with J gene TRBJ1-1; D is undetermined. CDR3 length: 14 amino acids. Looked up from germline, CDR1 is MNHEY and CDR2 is SVGAGI. V dropped 5 bases and J dropped 0 bases, with 10 bases sitting between them. In nucleotides, the CDR3 is TGTGCCAGCAGTCCCTTTTCGTTGAACACTGAAGCTTTCTTT. It specifies CASSPFSLNTEAFF.

The sample holds a few counts of this clone. The chain combines TRBV7-9 with TRBJ2-1; unclear D gene. Trimming took 1 base from V and 15 from J, leaving 10 bases between them. Germline V CDR1 and CDR2: SEHNR, FQNEAQ (reference sequence). The CDR3 is made up of 11 amino acids. Written as DNA, the CDR3 is TGTGCCAGCAGCTTAGGGCAACAACTGTTCTTC. As protein: CASSLGQQLFF.

The V gene is TRBV28, the J gene TRBJ2-7; no definite D call. From germline, CDR1 is MDHEN and CDR2 SYDVKM. The germline V and J ends were trimmed by 9 bases and 0 bases, with 12 bases remaining between them. CDR3 length: 13 residues. As DNA, the CDR3 is TGTGCCAGTTCGGTGGATAGCTCCTACGAGCAGTACTTC. Its translation is CASSVDSSYEQYF.

This sequence joins TRBV6-5 and TRBJ2-1, with D possibly being TRBD2 (6 bases). The CDR3 has 11 residues. Looked up from germline, CDR1 is MNHEY and CDR2 is SVGAGI. V was shortened by 7 bases and J by 9 bases, with 10 bases between the two germline ends. The CDR3 region is CASMGGIEQFF. CDR3 coding DNA: TGTGCCAGCATGGGGGGTATTGAGCAGTTCTTC.

The chain combines TRBV2 with TRBJ1-3; D is unresolved. Trimming took off 8 bases at V and 3 bases at J, with 11 bases between the two ends. This CDR3 comprises 13 residues. The germline CDR1 and CDR2 sequences are SNHLY and FYNNEI. The CDR3 region has the DNA TGTGCCAGCGGTAGAGATATTGGAAACACCATATATTTT. It codes for CASGRDIGNTIYF.

This clone was observed a single time. V and J are TRBV7-2 and TRBJ2-7; TRBD2 is a possible D gene (5 bases). Germline V gene data show CDR1 as SGHTA and CDR2 as FQGNSA. Trimming shortened V by 5 bases and J by 7 bases, and 12 bases separated the two germline ends. This CDR3 is 12 amino acids long. For the CDR3, the DNA is TGTGCCAGCAGCCCAGAGGGCTGGGAGCAGTACTTC. Its protein product is CASSPEGWEQYF.

V is TRBV28 and J is TRBJ2-7, with D perhaps assigned TRBD1 or TRBD2 (6 bases each). V was shortened by 10 bases and J by 1 base, with 17 bases between the two germline ends. This CDR3 comprises 14 residues. Per the germline V gene, CDR1 is MDHEN and CDR2 is SYDVKM. The CDR3 DNA reads as TGTGCCACCAGGGAGAGGGGGAGGTCCTACGAGCAGTACTTC. This encodes CATRERGRSYEQYF.

Only a few counts were recorded for this clone. This sequence joins TRBV19 and TRBJ2-7, with D perhaps matching TRBD1 (7 bases). CDR3 size: 14 residues. The V end was cut by 5 bases, the J end by 0 bases, with 11 bases between. CDR1 and CDR2 (germline): LNHDA, SQIVND (reference sequence). The CDR3 DNA follows: TGTGCCAGTAGTGCAGGGGGGAGCTCCTACGAGCAGTACTTC. Protein: CASSAGGSSYEQYF.

This sequence joins TRBV6-6 and TRBJ2-1; TRBD2 matches 11 bases. V shed 0 bases, J shed 10 bases, and the junction held 8 bases outside the gene matches. Germline assignment: CDR1 MNHNY and CDR2 SVGAGI (reference sequence). The CDR3 spans 16 residues. This CDR3 is CASSYSLLAGAREQFF. In DNA, the CDR3 is TGTGCCAGCAGTTACTCGCTACTAGCGGGAGCACGAGAGCAGTTCTTC.

The V call is TRBV5-6, the J call TRBJ2-7; TRBD1 aligns across 9 bases. This CDR3 contains 17 residues. Germline V gene lookup returns CDR1 SGHDT and CDR2 YYEEEE. J gave up 2 bases and V 4 bases, and 13 bases lay outside the gene matches. CDR3 region: CASSNMVQQGAPYEQYF. The CDR3 bases are TGTGCCAGCAGCAATATGGTCCAACAGGGGGCTCCCTACGAGCAGTACTTC.

The chain links TRBV18 to TRBJ1-4; possible D gene TRBD1, 6 bases. The CDR3 runs to 14 residues. The V and J ends lost 2 bases and 8 bases respectively, with 12 bases between them. In germline, CDR1 is KGHSH, CDR2 LQKENI. CDR3 sequence (DNA): TGTGCCAGCTCACCAGTCAGGGGCGGAGAAAAACTGTTTTTT. Protein: CASSPVRGGEKLFF.

A few counts support this clone. V usage is TRBV4-2 and J usage is TRBJ1-2, with no clear D. The CDR3 sequence is 13 residues long. In germline, CDR1 is LGHNA, CDR2 YNFKEQ. Trimming cost V 4 bases and J 4 bases, with 10 bases left between them. For the CDR3, the DNA is TGTGCCAGCAGCCCCGGGTCTCGCTATGGCTACACCTTC. This encodes CASSPGSRYGYTF.

The rearrangement joins TRBV29-1 to TRBJ2-3; TRBD2 matches at 11 bases. The length of the CDR3 is 14 residues. Trimming took 7 bases from V and 3 from J; bases not matched to a gene: 6. Germline-derived CDR1 and CDR2 are SQVTM and ANQGSEA. The CDR3 region has the DNA TGCAGCGGAAGTACTAGCGGGAGTACAGATACGCAGTATTTT. The encoded protein is CSGSTSGSTDTQYF.

The V gene is TRBV27, the J gene TRBJ2-5, with 9 bases identical to TRBD2. The V gene end was trimmed by 8 bases and the J gene end by 12 bases; junction bases not matched to a gene: 25. Germline loops: CDR1 MNHEY, CDR2 SMNVEV (reference sequence). The CDR3 is 17 residues long. The CDR3 nucleotides are TGTGCCAGCGCGCCGGTCGGCGGGAGGGCCACCCCCGGCCCAGAGTACTTC. It yields the protein CASAPVGGRATPGPEYF.

This clone is a singleton in its sample. V is TRBV5-1 and J is TRBJ1-1, with 7 bases identical to TRBD1. V lost 4 bases, J lost 4 bases, and 4 bases stayed unmatched. The CDR3 runs to 13 residues. The V gene's germline CDR1 is SGHRS and CDR2 YFSETQ. This CDR3 reads CASSKGQSTEAFF. CDR3 bases: TGCGCCAGCAGCAAGGGACAGTCCACTGAAGCTTTCTTT.

The chain is built from TRBV7-3 and TRBJ2-1; maybe TRBD1 (6 bases). The V gene's germline CDR1 is SGHTA and CDR2 FQGTGA. Trimming left V 0 bases short and J 1 base short, with 7 bases between. The CDR3 contains 15 residues. The CDR3 here is CASSLTRGSYNEQFF. CDR3 nucleotide sequence: TGTGCCAGCAGCTTAACGAGGGGGTCCTACAATGAGCAGTTCTTC.

The gene calls are TRBV19 and TRBJ2-7; 7 bases match TRBD2. Germline V gene sequence: CDR1 LNHDA, CDR2 SQIVND (reference sequence). This CDR3 has 13 residues. V shed 6 bases, J shed 4 bases, and the junction held 6 bases outside the gene matches. CDR3 loop: CASRRGEGYEQYF. The CDR3 bases are TGTGCCAGTAGACGGGGGGAGGGGTACGAGCAGTACTTC. The full variable domain, rest sourced from reference TRBV19 and TRBJ2-7, is DGGITQSPKYLFRKEGQNVTLSCEQNLNHDAMYWYRQDPGQGLRLIYYSQIVNDFQKGDIAEGYSVSREKKESFPLTVTSAQKNPTAFYLCASRRGEGYEQYFGPGTRLTVT.

The chain is built from TRBV30 and TRBJ2-7; the match to TRBD2 covers 9 bases. The CDR3 runs to 17 residues. CDR1 GTSNPN and CDR2 SVGIG come from the germline V gene (reference sequence). Trimming took 4 bases from V and 2 from J; bases not matched to a gene: 15. CDR3 nucleotides: TGTGCCTGGACTGGGGTGGTAGCGGGAGTGGGGGCCTACGAGCAGTACTTC. Translation: CAWTGVVAGVGAYEQYF.

This chain joins TRBV9 and TRBJ2-1; TRBD2 might be the D (6 bases). The V gene's germline CDR1 is SGDLS and CDR2 YYNGEE. The CDR3 has 18 residues. Between the trimmed V and J ends, which lost 3 bases and 1 base, there was a span of 20 bases. Here the CDR3 reads CASSERLARGSSYNEQFF. The DNA for the CDR3 is TGTGCCAGCAGCGAACGATTAGCGCGGGGTTCATCCTACAATGAGCAGTTCTTC. The full variable domain, rest sourced from reference TRBV9 and TRBJ2-1, is DSGVTQTPKHLITATGQRVTLRCSPRSGDLSVYWYQQSLDQGLQFLIQYYNGEERAKGNILERFSAQQFPDLHSELNLSSLELGDSALYFCASSERLARGSSYNEQFFGPGTRLTVL.